These 29 T cell receptor beta chains were all obtained from the same sample, sequenced in a study of T cells in Graves' hyperthyroidism and ophthalmopathy. There were TCR beta CDR3 regions amplified from RNA transcripts. When the TCR CDR3 underwent first-round RT-PCR, the HTBI primer set was used. In TCRdb, the multiplex PCR reads were re-called with MiXCR into one record per CDR3 protein. The sample has 690,000 or so distinct CDR3 sequences; roughly a sixth are singletons. The sample consisted of blood. Receptor source: a woman in her forties or fifties with Graves' hyperthyroidism that later progressed to Graves' ophthalmopathy.

This clonotype came up a few times. V and J are TRBV20-1 and TRBJ2-1; TRBD1 matches at 10 bases. The CDR3 covers 15 residues. After removal of 6 bases from V and 3 bases from J, the junction contained 8 bases not matched to a gene. From germline, CDR1 is DFQATT and CDR2 SNEGSKA (reference sequence). The CDR3 sequence: CSAGRTGGDYNEQFF. In nucleotides, the CDR3 is TGCAGTGCCGGTCGGACAGGGGGGGACTACAATGAGCAGTTCTTC.

This clonotype occurred many times. The chain combines TRBV5-1 with TRBJ1-1; D ambiguous. V lost 0 bases, J lost 1 base, and 13 bases lay in between. Looked up from germline, CDR1 is SGHRS and CDR2 is YFSETQ. The CDR3 spans 16 residues. As DNA, the CDR3 is TGCGCCAGCAGCTTGGAGGTGGCCGTGACGAACACTGAAGCTTTCTTT. It yields the protein CASSLEVAVTNTEAFF. The full variable domain, rest sourced from reference TRBV5-1 and TRBJ1-1, is KAGVTQTPRYLIKTRGQQVTLSCSPISGHRSVSWYQQTPGQGLQFLFEYFSETQRNKGNFPGRFSGRQFSNSRSEMNVSTLELGDSALYLCASSLEVAVTNTEAFFGQGTRLTVV.

This clonotype occurred a few times. V is TRBV5-4 and J is TRBJ2-5; TRBD2 matches 9 bases. This CDR3 spans 17 amino acids. The germline gives CDR1 SGHNT, CDR2 YYREEE (reference sequence). V shed 6 bases and J 5 bases; nucleotides not matched to a gene: 17. CDR3 bases: TGTGCCAGCACTAAGGGGGGCCCGGGACTAGCTTTTGAGACCCAGTACTTC. Its protein is CASTKGGPGLAFETQYF.

This clonotype was picked up a small number of times. The chain is built from TRBV19 and TRBJ1-2, with D possibly being TRBD1 (6 bases). V was trimmed by 0 bases and J by 3 bases, leaving 20 bases between them. This CDR3 spans 18 amino acids. Germline loops: CDR1 LNHDA, CDR2 SQIVND (reference sequence). CDR3: CASSIEGTGSLLDYGYTF. CDR3 DNA sequence: TGTGCCAGTAGTATAGAAGGAACAGGGAGTCTTCTGGACTATGGCTACACCTTC.

At least ten counts were recorded for this clonotype. This chain joins TRBV19 and TRBJ1-1; D gene ambiguous. The CDR3 is 13 amino acids. V was pared by 5 bases and J by 1 base, with 8 bases between. From germline, CDR1 is LNHDA and CDR2 SQIVND (reference sequence). CDR3 sequence reads: CASSAQKNTEAFF. CDR3 sequence (DNA): TGTGCCAGTAGTGCACAGAAGAACACTGAAGCTTTCTTT.

This clonotype has a count of ten or more. The J gene is TRBJ1-1, the V gene TRBV30, with D perhaps matching TRBD1 (5 bases). The CDR3 is 13 amino acids. Germline V CDR1 and CDR2: GTSNPN, SVGIG (reference sequence). The germline V and J ends were trimmed by 2 bases and 10 bases, with 17 bases remaining between them. The CDR3 loop is CAWSTGGGFGAFF. The CDR3 DNA reads as TGTGCCTGGAGTACCGGGGGTGGGTTTGGAGCTTTCTTT.

The chain has TRBV12-3 or TRBV12-4 and TRBJ2-3; D call uncertain. V was trimmed by 6 bases and J by 4 bases, leaving 8 bases between them. The CDR3 has 12 amino acids. CDR3 sequence: CASRQNPDTQYF. The CDR3 DNA is TGTGCCAGCAGGCAAAATCCAGATACGCAGTATTTT.

This clonotype was observed a few times. V and J are TRBV12-3 or TRBV12-4 and TRBJ1-6, with D hard to call. V shed 2 bases and J shed 10 bases, with 9 bases lying between them. There are 13 residues in the CDR3. The CDR3 loop reads CASSLQTQSPLHF. The CDR3 region has the DNA TGTGCCAGCAGTTTACAGACACAGTCACCCCTCCACTTT.

This clonotype was found many times. This chain joins TRBV3-1 and TRBJ2-6; D is perhaps TRBD2 (6 bases). The V end lost 1 base, the J end lost 0 bases, and 10 bases lay between the germline ends. The CDR3 is 17 residues long. Germline CDR1 LGHDT, CDR2 YNNKEL (reference sequence). The CDR3 nucleotides are TGTGCCAGCAGCCAAGCCGGGACTCCCTCTGGGGCCAACGTCCTGACTTTC. Protein sequence: CASSQAGTPSGANVLTF.

This clonotype came up many times. The gene calls are TRBV14 and TRBJ2-1; 8 bases line up with TRBD1. V trimming: 1 base; J trimming: 7 bases; junction bases outside the gene matches: 6. The CDR3 runs to 15 residues. CDR1 is SGHDN and CDR2 is FVKESK in the germline V gene. CDR3 sequence: CASSQGRGLGNEQFF. CDR3 coding DNA: TGTGCCAGCAGCCAAGGCAGGGGGCTTGGGAATGAGCAGTTCTTC.

This clonotype was seen more than once but under ten times. The V call is TRBV27, the J call TRBJ1-5, with D unclear. V lost 2 bases and J lost 3, with 14 bases in between. This CDR3 has 16 amino acids. Germline loops: CDR1 MNHEY, CDR2 SMNVEV (reference sequence). The chain's CDR3 is CASSLRGGITNQPQHF. The CDR3 DNA sequence: TGTGCCAGCAGTTTACGAGGCGGGATCACCAATCAGCCCCAGCATTTT.

The gene calls are TRBV20-1 and TRBJ2-7; 10 nucleotides agree with TRBD2. Germline trimming cut 6 bases from V and 3 bases from J; bases unmatched to any gene: 14. The CDR3 covers 16 residues. The germline gives CDR1 DFQATT, CDR2 SNEGSKA (reference sequence). CDR3 coding DNA: TGCAGTGCCCCCCTCGGGCTAGCGGGAGAGAACTACGAGCAGTACTTC. Its protein is CSAPLGLAGENYEQYF.

The rearrangement joins TRBV7-2 to TRBJ2-3, with D hard to call. V was shortened by 3 bases and J by 3 bases, with 10 bases between the two germline ends. Germline V gene lookup returns CDR1 SGHTA and CDR2 FQGNSA. The CDR3 is made up of 14 amino acids. The CDR3 DNA follows: TGTGCCAGCAGCTTTGGCCAGCCGACAGATACGCAGTATTTT. It yields the protein CASSFGQPTDTQYF.

This clonotype appeared many times. The chain has TRBV3-1 and TRBJ2-7; D uncertain. This CDR3 contains 13 residues. V lost 3 bases, J lost 1 base, and 7 bases lay in between. Germline CDR1 LGHDT, CDR2 YNNKEL (reference sequence). The CDR3 protein is CASSQDRSYEQYF. The CDR3, as DNA: TGTGCCAGCAGCCAGGACCGGTCCTACGAGCAGTACTTC.

This rearrangement joins TRBV15 to TRBJ1-5; D remains ambiguous. Germline assignment: CDR1 LNHNV and CDR2 YYDKDF (reference sequence). The CDR3 spans 13 residues. Trimming shortened V by 0 bases and J by 7 bases, and 7 bases separated the two germline ends. CDR3 region: CATSRDLGQPQHF. CDR3 DNA sequence: TGTGCCACCAGCAGAGATTTGGGGCAGCCCCAGCATTTT. The entire variable domain, with the rest obtained from reference TRBV15 and TRBJ1-5, is as follows: DAMVIQNPRYQVTQFGKPVTLSCSQTLNHNVMYWYQQKSSQAPKLLFHYYDKDFNNEADTPDNFQSRRPNTSFCFLDIRSPGLGDTAMYLCATSRDLGQPQHFGDGTRLSIL.

The rearrangement joins TRBV5-1 to TRBJ2-2, with D hard to call. Trimming left V 5 bases short and J 0 bases short, with 11 bases between. Germline values: CDR1 SGHRS, CDR2 YFSETQ. The CDR3 is made up of 15 amino acids. This CDR3 is CASRRNRANTGELFF. In nucleotides, the CDR3 is TGCGCCAGCAGGAGGAACAGAGCGAACACCGGGGAGCTGTTTTTT.

The rearrangement uses TRBV15 and TRBJ2-5, with D hard to call. The CDR3 length is 13 residues. CDR1 is LNHNV, CDR2 YYDKDF, per germline (reference sequence). Trimming pared 0 bases from V and 5 bases from J, leaving 7 bases between. CDR3 nucleotides: TGTGCCACCAGCAGAGATCTGGGGGAGACCCAGTACTTC. The encoded protein is CATSRDLGETQYF.

In its sample, this clonotype was seen a few times. CDR3 coding DNA: TGTGCCAGCAGTGACAGGGGGAACACCGGGGAGCTGTTTTTT. This gives the protein CASSDRGNTGELFF. J is TRBJ2-2 and V is TRBV27, with 8 nucleotides matching TRBD1. Germline V gene lookup returns CDR1 MNHEY and CDR2 SMNVEV (reference sequence). Trimming took 5 bases from V and 1 from J; bases not matched to a gene: 0. The CDR3 is 14 residues long.

This clonotype has a count of ten or more. The chain joins TRBV12-3 or TRBV12-4 to TRBJ2-2; TRBD2 matches at 10 bases. V shed 5 bases, J shed 1 base, and the junction held 4 bases outside the gene matches. The CDR3 runs to 16 residues. The CDR3 DNA is TGTGCCAGCAGTCGAAGACTAGCGGGGAACACCGGGGAGCTGTTTTTT. Translation gives CASSRRLAGNTGELFF.

The chain recombines TRBV19 with TRBJ2-1, with D possibly being TRBD2 (6 bases). Trimming left V 3 bases short and J 5 bases short, with 14 bases between. Germline-derived CDR1 and CDR2 are LNHDA and SQIVND (reference sequence). The CDR3 extends over 15 amino acids. CDR3 bases: TGTGCCAGTAGTATGCAGGCGGGGCCCAACAATGAGCAGTTCTTC. Its translation: CASSMQAGPNNEQFF. The full variable domain, completed using reference TRBV19 and TRBJ2-1, is DGGITQSPKYLFRKEGQNVTLSCEQNLNHDAMYWYRQDPGQGLRLIYYSQIVNDFQKGDIAEGYSVSREKKESFPLTVTSAQKNPTAFYLCASSMQAGPNNEQFFGPGTRLTVL.

This sequence joins TRBV7-9 and TRBJ1-1; D is perhaps TRBD1 (6 bases). In germline, CDR1 is SEHNR, CDR2 FQNEAQ (reference sequence). Trimming pared 5 bases from V and 4 bases from J, leaving 11 bases between. The CDR3 covers 13 residues. CDR3 DNA sequence: TGTGCCAGCAGCCACAGGGAATTCACTGAAGCTTTCTTT. Amino acids: CASSHREFTEAFF.

The chain links TRBV20-1 to TRBJ1-5; D uncertain. Germline-derived CDR1 and CDR2 are DFQATT and SNEGSKA (reference sequence). V lost 6 bases and J 4 bases, leaving 16 bases between the germline ends. The CDR3 runs 14 residues. The CDR3 here is CSATYPQDNQPQHF. The CDR3 bases are TGCAGTGCCACCTACCCTCAAGATAATCAGCCCCAGCATTTT.

This chain links TRBV18 with TRBJ2-2; D remains unclear. V lost 1 base and J lost 0, with 6 bases in between. CDR3 size: 15 residues. CDR1 is KGHSH, CDR2 LQKENI, per germline. The CDR3, as DNA: TGTGCCAGCTCACCACTAACATCGAACACCGGGGAGCTGTTTTTT. Its protein is CASSPLTSNTGELFF.

This clonotype came up a few times. V is TRBV5-1 and J is TRBJ1-1; 9 bases match TRBD1. The CDR3 runs 18 residues. The V gene's germline CDR1 is SGHRS and CDR2 YFSETQ. V shed 4 bases, J shed 1 base, and the junction held 14 bases outside the gene matches. CDR3 residues: CASSLHRGRGERNTEAFF. DNA of the CDR3: TGCGCCAGCAGCCTGCACAGGGGGCGAGGGGAGCGGAACACTGAAGCTTTCTTT.

A word on this clonotype: Mismatch with germline at one junction end may stem from a read error. The genes are TRBV6-9 and TRBJ2-5; D is perhaps TRBD2 (5 bases). The CDR3 spans 14 residues. Germline CDR1 MNHGY, CDR2 SVAAGI. In DNA, the CDR3 is TGTGCCAGCCGTTACGGCCGGGAACAAGAGACCCAGTACTTC. Its protein product is CASRYGREQETQYF.

The rearrangement links TRBV10-3 to TRBJ2-7; D unclear. The CDR3 totals 14 residues. V was shortened by 3 bases and J by 6 bases, with 15 bases between the two germline ends. Per the germline V gene, CDR1 is ENHRY and CDR2 is SYGVKD. The CDR3 nucleotides read TGTGCCATCAGTGAAGGCAGATACAGTACCGAGCAGTACTTC. Its protein product is CAISEGRYSTEQYF.

In this sample, this clonotype turned up a few times. The rearrangement uses TRBV9 and TRBJ2-3, with 8 bases lining up with TRBD1. Germline V gene sequence: CDR1 SGDLS, CDR2 YYNGEE. Losses at the gene ends were 6 bases for V and 4 bases for J; bases not matched to a gene: 7. CDR3 length: 14 amino acids. This chain's CDR3 is CASNRAGGADTQYF. The CDR3 region has the DNA TGTGCCAGCAACCGGGCAGGGGGCGCAGATACGCAGTATTTT.

The rearrangement uses TRBV19 and TRBJ2-1; 8 bases match TRBD1. CDR1 LNHDA and CDR2 SQIVND come from the germline V gene (reference sequence). The trim removed 5 bases at V and 7 bases at J, leaving 7 bases unmatched. CDR3 size: 14 residues. CDR3 region: CASSGQGGFNEQFF. CDR3 DNA sequence: TGTGCCAGTAGTGGACAGGGAGGATTTAATGAGCAGTTCTTC.

This clonotype was observed at least ten times. V and J are TRBV11-2 and TRBJ1-5, with D tentatively TRBD1 (5 bases). Germline V gives CDR1 SGHAT, CDR2 FQNNGV. Trimming left V 5 bases short and J 7 bases short, with 12 bases between. The CDR3 consists of 13 residues. In DNA, the CDR3 is TGTGCCAGCAGCGCGGACTGGGGCCAGCCCCAGCATTTT. It yields the protein CASSADWGQPQHF.